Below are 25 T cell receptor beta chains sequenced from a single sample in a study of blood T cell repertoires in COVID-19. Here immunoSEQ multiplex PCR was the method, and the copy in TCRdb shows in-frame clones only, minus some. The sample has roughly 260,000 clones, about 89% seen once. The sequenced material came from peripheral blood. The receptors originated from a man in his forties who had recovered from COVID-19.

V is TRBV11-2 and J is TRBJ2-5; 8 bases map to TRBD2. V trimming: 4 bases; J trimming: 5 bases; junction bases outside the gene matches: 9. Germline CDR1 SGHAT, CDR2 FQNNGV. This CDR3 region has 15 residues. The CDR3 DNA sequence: TGTGCCAGCAGCTCGGTCCGGGGGGGTCGGGAGACCCAGTACTTC. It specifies CASSSVRGGRETQYF.

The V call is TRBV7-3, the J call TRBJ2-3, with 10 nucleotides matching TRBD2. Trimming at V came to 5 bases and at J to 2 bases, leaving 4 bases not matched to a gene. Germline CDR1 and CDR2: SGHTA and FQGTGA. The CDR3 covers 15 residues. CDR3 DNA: TGTGCCAGCAGCCCAACTAGCGGGATCACAGATACGCAGTATTTT. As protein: CASSPTSGITDTQYF. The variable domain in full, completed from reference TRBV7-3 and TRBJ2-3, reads GAGVSQTPSNKVTEKGKYVELRCDPISGHTALYWYRQSLGQGPEFLIYFQGTGAADDSGLPNDRFFAVRPEGSVSTLKIQRTERGDSAVYLCASSPTSGITDTQYFGPGTRLTVL.

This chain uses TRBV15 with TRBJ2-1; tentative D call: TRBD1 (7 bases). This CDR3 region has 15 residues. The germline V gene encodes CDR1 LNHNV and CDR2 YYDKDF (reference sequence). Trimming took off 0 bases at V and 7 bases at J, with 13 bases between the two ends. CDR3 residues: CATSRDPGGSNEQFF. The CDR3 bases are TGTGCCACCAGCAGAGATCCAGGGGGGTCGAATGAGCAGTTCTTC.

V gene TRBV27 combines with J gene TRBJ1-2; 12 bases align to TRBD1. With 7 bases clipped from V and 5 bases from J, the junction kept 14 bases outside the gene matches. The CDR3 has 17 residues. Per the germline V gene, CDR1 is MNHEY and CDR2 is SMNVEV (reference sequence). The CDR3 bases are TGTGCCAGCACCCGTGGGACAGGGGGCGCTTCTAGGTATGGCTACACCTTC. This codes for CASTRGTGGASRYGYTF.

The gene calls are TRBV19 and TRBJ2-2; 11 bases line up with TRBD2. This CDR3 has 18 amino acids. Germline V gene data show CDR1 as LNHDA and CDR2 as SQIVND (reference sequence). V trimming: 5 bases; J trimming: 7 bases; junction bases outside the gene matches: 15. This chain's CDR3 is CASSSVRLAGTRYGELFF. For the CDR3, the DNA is TGTGCCAGTAGTTCCGTGAGACTAGCGGGGACTCGGTACGGGGAGCTGTTTTTT.

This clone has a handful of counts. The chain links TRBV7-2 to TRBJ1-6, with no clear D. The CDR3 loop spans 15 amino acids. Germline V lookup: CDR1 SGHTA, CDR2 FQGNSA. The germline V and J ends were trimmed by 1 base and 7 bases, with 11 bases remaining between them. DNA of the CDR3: TGTGCCAGCAGCTTAGTTGCGACCGGGAATTCACCCCTCCACTTT. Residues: CASSLVATGNSPLHF.

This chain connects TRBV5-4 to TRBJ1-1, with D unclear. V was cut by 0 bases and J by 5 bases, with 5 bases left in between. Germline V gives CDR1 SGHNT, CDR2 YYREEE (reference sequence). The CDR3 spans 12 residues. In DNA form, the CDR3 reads TGTGCCAGCAGCTTGGTGGCTACTGAAGCTTTCTTT. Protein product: CASSLVATEAFF.

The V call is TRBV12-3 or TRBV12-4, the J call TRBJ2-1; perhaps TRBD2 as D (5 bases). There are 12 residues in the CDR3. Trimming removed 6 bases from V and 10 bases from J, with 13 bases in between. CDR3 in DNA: TGTGCCAGCAGAAGGACTTTATCGGAGCAGTTCTTC. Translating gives CASRRTLSEQFF.

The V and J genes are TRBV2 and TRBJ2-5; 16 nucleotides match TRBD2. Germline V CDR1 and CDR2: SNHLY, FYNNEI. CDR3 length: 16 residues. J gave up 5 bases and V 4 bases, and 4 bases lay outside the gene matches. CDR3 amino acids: CASSVGTSGGAETQYF. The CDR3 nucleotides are TGTGCCAGCAGTGTTGGGACTAGCGGGGGGGCGGAGACCCAGTACTTC.

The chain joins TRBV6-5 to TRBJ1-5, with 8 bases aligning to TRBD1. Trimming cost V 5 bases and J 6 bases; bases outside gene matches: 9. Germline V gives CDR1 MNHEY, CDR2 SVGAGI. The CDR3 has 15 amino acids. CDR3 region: CASSMDREEGQPQHF. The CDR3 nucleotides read TGTGCCAGCAGTATGGACAGGGAGGAGGGTCAGCCCCAGCATTTT.

The DNA of the CDR3 is TGTGCCAGCAGCTTCGACCCACAGGGCTATGGCTACACCTTC. Its protein is CASSFDPQGYGYTF. The chain joins TRBV2 to TRBJ1-2; perhaps TRBD1 as D (6 bases). The V end was cut by 6 bases, the J end by 4 bases, with 15 bases between. This CDR3 has 14 residues. Germline V gives CDR1 SNHLY, CDR2 FYNNEI.

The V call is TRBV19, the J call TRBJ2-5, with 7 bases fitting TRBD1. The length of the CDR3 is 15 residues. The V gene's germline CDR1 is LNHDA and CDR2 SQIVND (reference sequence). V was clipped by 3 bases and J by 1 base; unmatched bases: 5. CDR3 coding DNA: TGTGCCAGTAGTATCGCGACAGGGTCCCAAGAGACCCAGTACTTC. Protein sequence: CASSIATGSQETQYF.

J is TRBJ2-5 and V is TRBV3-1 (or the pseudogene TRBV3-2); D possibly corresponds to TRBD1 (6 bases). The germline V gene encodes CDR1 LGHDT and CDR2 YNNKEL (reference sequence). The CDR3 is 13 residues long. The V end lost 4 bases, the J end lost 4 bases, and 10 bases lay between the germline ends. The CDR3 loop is CASSRVGAETQYF. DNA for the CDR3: TGTGCCAGCAGCCGGGTGGGGGCAGAGACCCAGTACTTC.

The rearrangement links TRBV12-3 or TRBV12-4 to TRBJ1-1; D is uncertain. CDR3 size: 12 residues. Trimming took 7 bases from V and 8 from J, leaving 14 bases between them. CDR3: CASTSGGGEAFF. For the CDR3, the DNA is TGTGCCAGCACCTCCGGAGGCGGCGAAGCTTTCTTT.

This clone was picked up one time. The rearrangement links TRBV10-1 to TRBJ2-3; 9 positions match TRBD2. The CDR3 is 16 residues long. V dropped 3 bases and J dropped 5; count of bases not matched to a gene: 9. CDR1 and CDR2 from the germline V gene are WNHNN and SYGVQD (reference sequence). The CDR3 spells CASSDVGGGAEDTQYF. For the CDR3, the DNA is TGCGCCAGCAGTGATGTTGGCGGGGGGGCGGAAGATACGCAGTATTTT.

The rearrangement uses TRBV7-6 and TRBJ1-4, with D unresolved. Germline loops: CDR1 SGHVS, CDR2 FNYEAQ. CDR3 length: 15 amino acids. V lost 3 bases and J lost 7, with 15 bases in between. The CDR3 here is CASSLSGFRGEKLFF. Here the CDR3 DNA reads TGTGCCAGCAGCTTGTCGGGTTTTCGGGGTGAAAAACTGTTTTTT.

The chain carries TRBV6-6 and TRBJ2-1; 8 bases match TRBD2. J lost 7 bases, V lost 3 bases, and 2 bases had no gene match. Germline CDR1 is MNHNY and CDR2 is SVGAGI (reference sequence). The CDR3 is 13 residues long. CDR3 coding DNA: TGTGCCAGCAGTTATGCGGGGGGAAATGAGCAGTTCTTC. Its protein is CASSYAGGNEQFF.

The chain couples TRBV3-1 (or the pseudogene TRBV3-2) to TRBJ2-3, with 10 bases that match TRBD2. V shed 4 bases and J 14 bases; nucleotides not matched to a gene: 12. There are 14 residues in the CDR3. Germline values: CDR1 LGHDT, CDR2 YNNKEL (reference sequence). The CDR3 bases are TGTGCCAGCAGCCTCTTTGGGCTAGCGGGAGATGCGTATTTT. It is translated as CASSLFGLAGDAYF.

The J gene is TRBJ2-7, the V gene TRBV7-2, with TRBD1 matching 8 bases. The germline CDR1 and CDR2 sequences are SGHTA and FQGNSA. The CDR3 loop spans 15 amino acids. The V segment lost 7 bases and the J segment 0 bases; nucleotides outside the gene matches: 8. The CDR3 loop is CASNKRTGSSYEQYF. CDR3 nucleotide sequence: TGTGCCAGCAACAAGCGGACAGGGAGCTCCTACGAGCAGTACTTC.

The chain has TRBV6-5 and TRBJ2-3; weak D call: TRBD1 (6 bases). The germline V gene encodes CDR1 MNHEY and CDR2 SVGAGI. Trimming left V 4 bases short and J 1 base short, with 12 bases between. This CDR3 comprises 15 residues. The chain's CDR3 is CASSFPRGGTDTQYF. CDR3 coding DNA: TGTGCCAGCAGTTTCCCCAGGGGAGGCACAGATACGCAGTATTTT.

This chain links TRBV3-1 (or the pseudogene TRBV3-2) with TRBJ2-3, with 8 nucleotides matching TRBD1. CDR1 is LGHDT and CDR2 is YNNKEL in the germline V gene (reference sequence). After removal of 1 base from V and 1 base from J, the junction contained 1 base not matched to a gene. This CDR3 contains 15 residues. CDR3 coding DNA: TGTGCCAGCAGCCAAGGGACAGGGCGCACAGATACGCAGTATTTT. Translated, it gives CASSQGTGRTDTQYF.

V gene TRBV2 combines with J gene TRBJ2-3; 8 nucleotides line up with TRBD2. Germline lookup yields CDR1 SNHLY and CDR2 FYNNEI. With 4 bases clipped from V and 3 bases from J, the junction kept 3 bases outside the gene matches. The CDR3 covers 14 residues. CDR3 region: CASSGASGTDTQYF. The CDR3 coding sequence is TGTGCCAGCAGTGGAGCTAGCGGGACAGATACGCAGTATTTT.

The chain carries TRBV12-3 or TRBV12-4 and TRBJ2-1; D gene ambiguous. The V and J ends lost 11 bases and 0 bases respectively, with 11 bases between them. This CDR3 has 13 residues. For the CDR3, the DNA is TGTGCCTCGCGGAGCAGCTCCTACAATGAGCAGTTCTTC. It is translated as CASRSSSYNEQFF.

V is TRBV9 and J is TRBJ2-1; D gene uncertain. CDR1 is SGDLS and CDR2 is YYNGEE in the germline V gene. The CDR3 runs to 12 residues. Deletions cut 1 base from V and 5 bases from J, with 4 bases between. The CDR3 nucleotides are TGTGCCAGCAGCGTAAATAACAATGAGCAGTTCTTC. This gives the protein CASSVNNNEQFF.

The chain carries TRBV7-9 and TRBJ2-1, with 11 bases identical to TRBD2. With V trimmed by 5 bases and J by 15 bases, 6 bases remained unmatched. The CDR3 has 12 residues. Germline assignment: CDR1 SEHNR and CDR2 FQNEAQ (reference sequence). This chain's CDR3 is CASSLGTSGGFF. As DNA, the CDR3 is TGTGCCAGCAGCCTAGGGACTAGCGGAGGGTTCTTC.